This TCR beta chain was sequenced during a study of T cells expressing NK-cell markers. Study information: Sequencing covered eight donors, seven HCMV-seropositive and one seronegative. Study observations and caveats: For a handful of donors, these clonotypes were likewise the leading ones in the CD3+CD56-NKG2C+ fraction. Roughly 1.0-7.0% of CD8+ T cells in roughly six donors belonged to dominant NKG2C+ clonotypes.

CDR3 size: 14 residues. Germline-derived CDR1 and CDR2 are ENHRY and SYGVKD. Comments on this clonotype: Its target is not known.

TCRdb re-called the 5' RACE reads; one entry per CDR3 protein, DNA not given. Its listing shows some 600,000 distinct CDR3 sequences. Input material: blood T cells: a sorted CD56 or NKG2C T cell subset, CD4+ or CD8+ T cells, or bulk PBMC T cells (not recorded which). The chain joins TRBV10-3 to TRBJ2-5; the TCRdb D gene call, TRBD2, has no DNA to confirm it. This clonotype was sampled from a man aged 18-30 years in good health. The CDR3 region is CAISEGTSGQTQYF.